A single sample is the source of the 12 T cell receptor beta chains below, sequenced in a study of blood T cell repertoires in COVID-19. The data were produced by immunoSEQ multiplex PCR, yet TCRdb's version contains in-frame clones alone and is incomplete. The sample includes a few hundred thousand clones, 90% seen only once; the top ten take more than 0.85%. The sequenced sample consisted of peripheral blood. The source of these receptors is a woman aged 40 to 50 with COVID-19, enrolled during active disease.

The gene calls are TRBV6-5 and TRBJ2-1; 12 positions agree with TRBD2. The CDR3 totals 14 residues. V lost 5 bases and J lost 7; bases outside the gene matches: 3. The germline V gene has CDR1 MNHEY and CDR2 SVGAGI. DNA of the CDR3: TGTGCCAGCAGTCTAGCGGGAGGGAAGAATGAGCAGTTCTTC. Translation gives CASSLAGGKNEQFF.

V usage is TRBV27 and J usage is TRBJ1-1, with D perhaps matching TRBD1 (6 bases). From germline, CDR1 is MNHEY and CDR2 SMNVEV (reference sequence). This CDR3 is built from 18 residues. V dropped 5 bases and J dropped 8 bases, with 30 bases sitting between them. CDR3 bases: TGTGCCAGCAGTCCGCTGCCCAGGGGTGATCCCATCCGTGCGGAAGCTTTCTTT. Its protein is CASSPLPRGDPIRAEAFF.

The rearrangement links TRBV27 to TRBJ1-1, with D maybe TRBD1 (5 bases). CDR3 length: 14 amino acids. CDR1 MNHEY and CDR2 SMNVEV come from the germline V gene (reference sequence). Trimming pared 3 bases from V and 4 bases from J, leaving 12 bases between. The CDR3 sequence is CASSFWGVSTEAFF. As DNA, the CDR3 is TGTGCCAGCAGTTTCTGGGGGGTTAGCACTGAAGCTTTCTTT.

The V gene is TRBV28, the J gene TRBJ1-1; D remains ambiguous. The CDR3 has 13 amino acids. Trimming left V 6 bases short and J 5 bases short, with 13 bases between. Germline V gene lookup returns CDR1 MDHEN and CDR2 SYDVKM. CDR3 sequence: CASRKAGLTEAFF. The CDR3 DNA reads TGTGCCAGCAGAAAAGCGGGTTTGACTGAAGCTTTCTTT.

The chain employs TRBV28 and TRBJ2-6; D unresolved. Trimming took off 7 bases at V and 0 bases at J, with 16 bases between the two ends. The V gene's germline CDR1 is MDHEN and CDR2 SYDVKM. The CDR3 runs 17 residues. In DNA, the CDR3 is TGTGCCAGCATCAAAGCCCGATTCCTCTCTGGGGCCAACGTCCTGACTTTC. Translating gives CASIKARFLSGANVLTF.

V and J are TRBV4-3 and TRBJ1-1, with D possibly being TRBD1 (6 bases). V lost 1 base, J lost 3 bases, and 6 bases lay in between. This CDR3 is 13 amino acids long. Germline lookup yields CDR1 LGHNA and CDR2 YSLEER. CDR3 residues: CASSQAGDTEAFF. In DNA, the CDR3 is TGCGCCAGCAGCCAAGCAGGGGACACTGAAGCTTTCTTT.

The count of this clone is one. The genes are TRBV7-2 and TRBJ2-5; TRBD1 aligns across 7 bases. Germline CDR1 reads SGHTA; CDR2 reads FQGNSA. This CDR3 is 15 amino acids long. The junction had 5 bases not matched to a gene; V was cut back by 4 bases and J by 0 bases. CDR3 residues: CASSWRQGNQETQYF. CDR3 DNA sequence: TGTGCCAGCAGCTGGCGACAGGGAAACCAAGAGACCCAGTACTTC.

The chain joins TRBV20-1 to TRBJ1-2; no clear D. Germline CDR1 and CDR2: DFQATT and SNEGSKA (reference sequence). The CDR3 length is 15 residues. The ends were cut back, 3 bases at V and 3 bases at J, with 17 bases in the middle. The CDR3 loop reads CSASPVSAVYYGYTF. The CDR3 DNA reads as TGCAGTGCTAGTCCGGTCTCGGCGGTGTACTATGGCTACACCTTC.

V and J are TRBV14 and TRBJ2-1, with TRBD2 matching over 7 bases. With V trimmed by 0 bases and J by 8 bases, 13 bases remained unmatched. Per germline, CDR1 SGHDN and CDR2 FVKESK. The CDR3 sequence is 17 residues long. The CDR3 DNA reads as TGTGCCAGCAGCCAAGAGCACGCGGGGGTGTTTACCTATGAGCAGTTCTTC. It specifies CASSQEHAGVFTYEQFF.

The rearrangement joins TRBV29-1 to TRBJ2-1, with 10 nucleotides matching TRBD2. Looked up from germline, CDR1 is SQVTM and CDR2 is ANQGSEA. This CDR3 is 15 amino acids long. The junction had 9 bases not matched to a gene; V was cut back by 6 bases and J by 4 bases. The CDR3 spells CSVSPGLADYNEQFF. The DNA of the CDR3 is TGCAGCGTCTCCCCTGGACTAGCGGATTACAATGAGCAGTTCTTC.

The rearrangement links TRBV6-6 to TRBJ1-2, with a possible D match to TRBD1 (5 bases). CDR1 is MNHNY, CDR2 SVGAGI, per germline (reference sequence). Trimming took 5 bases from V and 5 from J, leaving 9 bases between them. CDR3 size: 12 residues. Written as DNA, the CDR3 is TGTGCCAGCAGTCTGACAGAGTATGGCTACACCTTC. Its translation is CASSLTEYGYTF.

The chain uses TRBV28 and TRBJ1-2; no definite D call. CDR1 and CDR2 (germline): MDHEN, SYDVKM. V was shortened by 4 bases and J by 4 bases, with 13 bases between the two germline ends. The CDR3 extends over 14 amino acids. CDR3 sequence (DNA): TGTGCCAGCAGTTCCCCTGGACTTAGCTATGGCTACACCTTC. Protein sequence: CASSSPGLSYGYTF.